The following is a TCR beta chain sequence with its context. Only a few counts were recorded for this clonotype. Its recognized antigen is unknown. Base quality data are lacking; no much larger clone is found one base away. This entry belongs to a study of CD8 T cells in ankylosing spondylitis (dated by TCRdb to about 2017). Background on the whole study: T cell receptor beta repertoires were profiled in healthy donors and ankylosing spondylitis patients so that disease-linked TCR variants could be found. The full study cohort comprised about 24 ankylosing spondylitis patients and about 110 healthy donors. Peripheral blood was sampled, and synovial fluid was also collected from ankylosing spondylitis patients. Overall results and qualifications from the work: Some motif variants had previously been reported in the synovial fluid and blood of reactive arthritis patients, which suggests shared mechanisms of disease initiation. The disease-linked clones had a CD8+ phenotype and were found at relatively low frequencies in peripheral blood. Blood from ankylosing spondylitis patients appeared to be characterized by a TCR beta motif composed of several highly homologous amino acid variants. The disease-linked clones were reported to be significantly enriched in matched synovial fluid samples from ankylosing spondylitis patients.

Instrument on record: Illumina HiSeq 2500. Quantitative 5'-RACE with molecular barcodes was the method used to prepare the TCR beta libraries. On the authors' methods: A new computational method based on a probabilistic model of VDJ rearrangement was used to identify disease-linked TCR variants. TCRdb reprocessing: public reads trimmed at Q25 with fastp, clones called with MiXCR, in-frame beta chains kept. Merged by CDR3 protein, the rows form single entries marked with the most common genes and DNA. TCRdb, not the authors, supplied the V and J calls. The sample table shows 75,000 to 95,000 distinct CDR3 sequences, and roughly 9% are seen once. The leading ten clones occupy 30% to 35% of the sample. Based on the germline V gene, the CDR1 and CDR2 sequences are SGHVS and FQNEAQ. Trimming takes 1 base off V and 4 bases off J; junction bases not matched to a gene: 4. Spanning cysteine to phenylalanine, the CDR3 consists of 15 amino acids. The sequence is cut down to CDR3 DNA, 45 bases in frame from base 1.

This clonotype was obtained from a male donor with ankylosing spondylitis. This chain is built from TRBV7-8 and TRBJ2-3; a stretch of 8 junction bases matches TRBD2. Sequenced material: blood, either unsorted or a sorted T cell fraction (not recorded which). The DNA sequence reads TGTGCCAGCAGCTTAGGAGCGGGAGTCTCAGATACGCAGTATTTT. Protein translation: CASSLGAGVSDTQYF.